This note documents a single T cell receptor beta chain sequence. Its antigen remains unknown. The CDR3 is 15 amino acids. The V gene lost 2 bases and the J gene lost 0 bases, with 9 bases spanning the gap. Looked up from germline, CDR1 is MGHRA and CDR2 is YSYEKL. This entry comes from a study of T cell responses to AZD1222 COVID-19 vaccine. Study-level points and caveats: Within unmutated variant regions lay the reported targets of nearly half of spike-specific TCRs. CD4 TCRs associated with vaccination spanned spike, dominating at 160-218 and 743-854. Donors skewed white British and female; clonal diversity was possibly underestimated.

Generated by immunoSEQ multiplex PCR, the TCRdb table keeps only in-frame clones and is missing some. The table has under 300,000 clones, 80% to 95% seen once. The sample in question was peripheral blood, obtained on day 0 of AZD1222 vaccination. The rearrangement links TRBV4-1 to TRBJ2-3; D may be TRBD1 (6 bases). This TCR was sampled from an adult in good health. CDR3 bases: TGCGCCAGCAGCCAACAAGGGGGTAGCACAGATACGCAGTATTTT. Translating gives CASSQQGGSTDTQYF.